A selection of T cell receptor beta chains follows, all from one sample in a study of shared clonotypes between healthy human individuals. Generated by immunoSEQ multiplex PCR, the TCRdb table keeps only in-frame clones and is missing some. In the table there are approximately 2,000,000 clones, 85% to 95% of which are singletons. Sequencing was performed on naive CD4+ T cells from PBMCs. The origin of the receptors is a man in his late teens or twenties in good health. Some clones in this sample may be carry-over from other donors' samples. Both conserved end residues are part of each CDR3. D genes are given only for firm matches. A row's size may be missing; if present it is once, few, many or a size class.

once	TRBJ2-5	TRBD2	TRBV7-3	TGTGCCAGCAGTAGTAGCGGGGGCCTACAAGAGACCCAGTACTTC	CASSSSGGLQETQYF
once	TRBJ2-4	-	TRBV15	TGTGCCACCCGCGAGGGCCTAAAAAACATTCAGTACTTC	CATREGLKNIQYF
-	TRBJ1-5	TRBD1	TRBV28	TGCGCGACAGGGAAGCCCCAGCATTTT	CATGKPQHF
once	TRBJ1-4	-	TRBV28	TGTGCCAGCAGTTTAGGATTCGGGGGTCGGGCAACTAATGAAAAACTGTTTTTT	CASSLGFGGRATNEKLFF
-	TRBJ2-3	-	TRBV18	TGTGCCAGCTCACCCTCGAGTCTTAGCGCTCGAGATACGCAGTATTTT	CASSPSSLSARDTQYF
once	TRBJ1-5	-	TRBV19	TGTGCCAGTAGTATAGTGAGCCCCCTGGGCAATCAGCCCCAGCATTTT	CASSIVSPLGNQPQHF
-	TRBJ2-2	-	TRBV5-1	TGCGCCAGCAGCTTGTCGTTAAACGGGGAGCTGTTTTTT	CASSLSLNGELFF
-	TRBJ2-7	-	TRBV28	TGTGCCAGCAGCCTAGGGGGATCGTACACCTACGAGCAGTACTTC	CASSLGGSYTYEQYF
-	TRBJ2-2	TRBD2	TRBV19	TGTGCCACCCCCCGACTAGCGGGATACCATACCCCGGGGACCGGGGAGCTGTTTTTT	CATPRLAGYHTPGTGELFF
-	TRBJ2-7	-	TRBV5-1	TGCGCCAGCAGCTTAAGGGGCCGCAGCGCCTACGAGCAGTACTTC	CASSLRGRSAYEQYF
-	TRBJ1-3	TRBD1	TRBV5-1	TGCGCCAGCAGTCCAGGGACAGCGAACACCATATATTTT	CASSPGTANTIYF
-	TRBJ1-4	TRBD1	TRBV4-3	TGCGCCAGCAGCCAAGGACCGGGACAGAAGAATGAAAAACTGTTTTTT	CASSQGPGQKNEKLFF
-	TRBJ1-2	-	TRBV11-2	TGTGCCAGCAGCTTAGATAGGGGATATGGCTACACCTTC	CASSLDRGYGYTF
-	TRBJ2-7	-	TRBV7-2	TGTGCCAGCAGCTTCGAGCGGGCCTACGAGCAGTACTTC	CASSFERAYEQYF
-	TRBJ1-5	TRBD1	TRBV30	TGTGCCTGGAGTGGGGGACAGAATCAGCCCCAGCATTTT	CAWSGGQNQPQHF
once	TRBJ2-7	-	TRBV5-4	TGTGCCAGCAGCTTGGGGCTAGCCGGGAACTACGAGCAGTACTTC	CASSLGLAGNYEQYF
once	TRBJ2-5	TRBD1	TRBV19	TGTGCCAGTAGTACCCGACAGGGAACGGTTTTCCAAGAGACCCAGTACTTC	CASSTRQGTVFQETQYF
-	TRBJ2-2	TRBD2	TRBV28	TGTGCCAGCACCTCTCGTACGACTAGCGGCACGGGGGAGCTGTTTTTT	CASTSRTTSGTGELFF
-	TRBJ2-1	TRBD1	TRBV6-5	TGTGCCAGCAGTCCAGGACAGGGGGGGAACAATGAGCAGTTCTTC	CASSPGQGGNNEQFF
-	TRBJ2-1	-	TRBV28	TGTGCCAGCAGTATGGGAGTTTACAATGAGCAGTTCTTC	CASSMGVYNEQFF
-	TRBJ2-7	-	TRBV30	TGTGCCTGGAGCACTCCGAGGCTAGCCTACGAGCAGTACTTC	CAWSTPRLAYEQYF
once	TRBJ2-7	-	TRBV5-1	TGCGCCAGCAGCATACAGGGCTACGAGCAGTACTTC	CASSIQGYEQYF
-	TRBJ2-7	-	TRBV10-2	TGCGCCAGCAGCCCCGCCGAGTACGAGCAGTACTTC	CASSPAEYEQYF
-	TRBJ2-7	-	TRBV13	TGTGCCAGCAGCTTAGCGATCAGGACTTCCTCCTACGAGCAGTACTTC	CASSLAIRTSSYEQYF
-	TRBJ2-7	-	TRBV4-2	TGTGCCAGCAGCCAAGAGTCGGGCGCCGCCTATGCGCAGTACTTC	CASSQESGAAYAQYF
-	TRBJ2-5	-	TRBV6-5	TGTGCCAGCTGTCAACTCACTGGGCAGACCCAGTACTTC	CASCQLTGQTQYF